A selection of T cell receptor beta chains follows, all from one sample in a study of technical replicates of blood from a handful of donors. Produced via immunoSEQ multiplex PCR; TCRdb's table is partial and in-frame only. The table has 55,000 to 70,000 clones, around 86% seen once; the top ten hold about 5.5%. Material for sequencing was PBMCs. These receptors were collected from a human donor in good health. Some clones in this sample may be carry-over from other donors' samples. Both conserved end residues are part of each CDR3. A D gene is named only where the DNA matches it firmly. Not all rows give a size; the values are once, few, many and, for expanded clones, a class.

abundance,j_gene,v_gene,d_gene,CDR3nt,CDR3aa
-,TRBJ1-2,TRBV9,TRBD1,TGTGCCAGCAGCCTAGGAGGGGGCGATGGCTACACCTTC,CASSLGGGDGYTF
-,TRBJ2-7,TRBV4-2,-,TGTGCCACCGGGGGGCGGAGTTCCTACGAGCAGTACTTC,CATGGRSSYEQYF
few,TRBJ2-3,TRBV29-1,-,TGCAGCGTGAAGACTAGCACAGATACGCAGTATTTT,CSVKTSTDTQYF
-,TRBJ1-1,TRBV5-1,-,TGCGCCAGCAGCTGGAGCGGGGCCGAGAACACTGAAGCTTTCTTT,CASSWSGAENTEAFF
-,TRBJ2-6,TRBV27,TRBD1,TGTGCCAGCAGTGCCCGACAGGGCTCTGGGGCCAACGTCCTGACTTTC,CASSARQGSGANVLTF
-,TRBJ2-5,TRBV14,-,TGTGCCAGCAGCCAAGCTCTAGGCACGGAGTACTTC,CASSQALGTEYF
-,TRBJ2-3,TRBV12-5,-,TGTGCTAGTTGTCCCAGGCATGGGGATACGCAGTATTTT,CASCPRHGDTQYF
-,TRBJ2-5,TRBV27,-,TGTGCCAGCCGACAACAGGGCGGGGGAGAGACCCAGTACTTC,CASRQQGGGETQYF
-,TRBJ2-7,TRBV7-9,TRBD2,TGTGCCAGCAGCCCCGGACTAGCGGGAGTTGAGCAGTACTTC,CASSPGLAGVEQYF
-,TRBJ2-6,TRBV11-2,TRBD1,TGTGCCAGCAGCTCCCTCCGGGACAGGAACTCTGGGGCCAACGTCCTGACTTTC,CASSSLRDRNSGANVLTF
few,TRBJ2-5,TRBV5-1,TRBD1,TGCGCCAGCAGCTTGGTAGGGACAGGGGGAGAGACCCAGTACTTC,CASSLVGTGGETQYF
-,TRBJ1-2,TRBV4-3,TRBD1,TGCGCCAGCAGCCAAGACTTGGGGACAGGTGGTTCTGGCTACACCTTC,CASSQDLGTGGSGYTF
-,TRBJ2-3,TRBV7-3,-,TGTGCCAGCGGATACGGGGTCGGAGATACGCAGTATTTT,CASGYGVGDTQYF
once,TRBJ2-2,TRBV5-1,TRBD1,TGCGCCAGCAGCTTCGGCTACAGGGGCTCTGGGGAGCTGTTTTTT,CASSFGYRGSGELFF
-,TRBJ2-5,TRBV7-2,TRBD1,TGTGCCAGCAGCTTCAACAGGGGGCAGGAGACCCAGTACTTC,CASSFNRGQETQYF
-,TRBJ2-6,TRBV4-1,-,TGCGCCGGAAGACAGGCTGGGGCCAACGTCCTGACTTTC,CAGRQAGANVLTF
-,TRBJ2-2,TRBV27,TRBD1,TGTGCCAGCCTCCGACAGGGCGGAGGGGAGCTGTTTTTT,CASLRQGGGELFF
-,TRBJ2-1,TRBV15,TRBD1,TGTGCCACCAGCAATTCTGGGACAGGAAAGATATACAATGAGCAGTTCTTC,CATSNSGTGKIYNEQFF
-,TRBJ1-5,TRBV6-1,TRBD1,TGTGCCAGCTTAAGGGGGCAGCCCGGGGATCAGCCCCAGCATTTT,CASLRGQPGDQPQHF
once,TRBJ2-2,TRBV7-2,TRBD1,TGTGCCAGCAGCTTAGCCGGGACAGAGACCGGGGAGCTGTTTTTT,CASSLAGTETGELFF
-,TRBJ2-7,TRBV7-8,-,TGTGCCAGCAGCTTAGGCGCGGGGCCCTACTCCTTCGAGCAGTACTTC,CASSLGAGPYSFEQYF
-,TRBJ2-4,TRBV5-1,-,TGCGCCAGCAGCTTGGGTGGGGGGGCCGCAAAAAACATTCAGTACTTC,CASSLGGGAAKNIQYF
-,TRBJ2-1,TRBV7-9,-,TGTGCCAGCAGGTACTTGTGGAATGAGCAGTTCTTC,CASRYLWNEQFF
-,TRBJ1-3,TRBV7-8,-,TGTGCCAGCAGACCGGGAATGTCTGGAAACACCATATATTTT,CASRPGMSGNTIYF
-,TRBJ2-1,TRBV7-3,-,TGTGCCACCGGCTCGGGCGGCCCTCAACAGGGAGAGCAGTTCTTC,CATGSGGPQQGEQFF
-,TRBJ2-7,TRBV30,TRBD1,TGTGCCTGGAGTACGGGACAGGGCTTCCACGAGCAGTACTTC,CAWSTGQGFHEQYF
-,TRBJ1-6,TRBV5-1,TRBD1,TGCGCCAGCAGCTTGGAACCGGGACAGGGAAATTCACCCCTCCACTTT,CASSLEPGQGNSPLHF
once,TRBJ1-1,TRBV9,-,TGTGCCAGCAGCCCCCGTGCAGGGGTAATGAACACTGAAGCTTTCTTT,CASSPRAGVMNTEAFF
-,TRBJ2-7,TRBV7-3,TRBD1,TGTGCCAGCAGCCCTCAGGCCCGGGACAGGGCAGGGGGGAGCTCCTACGAGCAGTACTTC,CASSPQARDRAGGSSYEQYF
-,TRBJ2-1,TRBV6-4,-,TGTGCCAGCAGTGACTCGGCCAGCGGCTCCTACAATGAGCAGTTCTTC,CASSDSASGSYNEQFF
once,TRBJ1-2,TRBV6-6,-,TGTGCCAGCAGTTACTCGACAGAGACTAACTATGGCTACACCTTC,CASSYSTETNYGYTF
-,TRBJ2-3,TRBV2,-,TGTGCCAGCAGTGAAGCCACTTACCTTGATACGCAGTATTTT,CASSEATYLDTQYF
-,TRBJ2-1,TRBV7-2,TRBD2,TGTGCCAGCAGCCGGCTAGCGGGAGGGTCCTACAATGAGCAGTTCTTC,CASSRLAGGSYNEQFF
once,TRBJ1-1,TRBV6-1,-,TGTGCCAGCAGCAAACAGGGAAACACTGAAGCTTTCTTT,CASSKQGNTEAFF
-,TRBJ1-5,TRBV6-1,-,TGTGCCAGCACCAGTACTCTGGGACTTAATCAGCCCCAGCATTTT,CASTSTLGLNQPQHF
-,TRBJ2-1,TRBV7-9,TRBD1,TGTGCCAGCAGCCAGAACCTGGACAGGGCAAACAATGAGCAGTTCTTC,CASSQNLDRANNEQFF
-,TRBJ2-7,TRBV19,-,TGTGCCAGTAGATCGTATGGACAGTCCTACGAGCAGTACTTC,CASRSYGQSYEQYF
-,TRBJ2-1,TRBV6-5,-,TGTGCCAGCAGCCAGGGTAGCGGAGGGGACGGTTTCTTC,CASSQGSGGDGFF
-,TRBJ2-5,TRBV29-1,-,TGCAGCGTTGTGGCAGGGGCGACGGAGACCCAGTACTTC,CSVVAGATETQYF
-,TRBJ1-3,TRBV5-1,-,TGCGCCAGCAGCTTGACGGGGTATGGAAACACCATATATTTT,CASSLTGYGNTIYF
-,TRBJ1-2,TRBV18,-,TGTGCCAGCTCACCACAGGGGAACTATGGCTACACCTTC,CASSPQGNYGYTF
-,TRBJ1-2,TRBV13,-,TGTGCCAGCAGCCCTTCCCCATTCAGCTATGGCTACACCTTC,CASSPSPFSYGYTF
-,TRBJ2-7,TRBV2,TRBD2,TGTGCCAGCAGTCGACTAGCGGCCTACGAGCAGTACTTC,CASSRLAAYEQYF
-,TRBJ2-7,TRBV7-7,-,TGTGCCAGCAGCTTTAACACTAACTACGAGCAGTACTTC,CASSFNTNYEQYF
-,TRBJ2-1,TRBV5-8,TRBD1,TGTGCCAGCAGCGTCTTCTGGGGGCAGGGGGACTACAATGAGCAGTTCTTC,CASSVFWGQGDYNEQFF
-,TRBJ1-1,TRBV6-4,-,TGTGCCAGCAGCCTTGAGCAGAACACTGAAGCTTTCTTT,CASSLEQNTEAFF
-,TRBJ2-7,TRBV2,-,TGTGCCAGCAGTACCGATAGAGGGTCCAACGAGCAGTACTTC,CASSTDRGSNEQYF
-,TRBJ2-6,TRBV4-1,-,TGCGCCAGCAGCCAGCAAGGGGTTGGGGCCAACGTCCTGACTTTC,CASSQQGVGANVLTF
-,TRBJ2-3,TRBV5-4,TRBD2,TGTGCCAGCAGCTCCTTAGCGGGGGGCGGACCCTTTAGTACGCAGTATTTT,CASSSLAGGGPFSTQYF
-,TRBJ1-1,TRBV5-1,-,TGCGCCAGCGGGGACAAGAACACTGAAGCTTTCTTT,CASGDKNTEAFF
-,TRBJ1-2,TRBV10-3,TRBD1,TGTGCCATCAGGCAACCCGGACAGGTCCGGGGTTACACCTTC,CAIRQPGQVRGYTF
-,TRBJ1-2,TRBV14,-,TGTGCCAGCAGCCCCCCCGGTTGGGGCTCCGGCTACACCTTC,CASSPPGWGSGYTF
few,TRBJ1-2,TRBV6-4,TRBD1,TGTGCCAGCGAGACAGGGAACTATGGCTACACCTTC,CASETGNYGYTF
once,TRBJ2-1,TRBV6-5,TRBD2,TGTGCCAGCAGTTATCGGGGGGGCCCATTGGATGAGCAGTTCTTC,CASSYRGGPLDEQFF
-,TRBJ1-3,TRBV4-1,-,TGCGCCAGCAGCCAGGGCATTAACTCTGGAAACACCATATATTTT,CASSQGINSGNTIYF
-,TRBJ2-6,TRBV4-1,TRBD1,TGCGCCAGCAGCCTAACAGGGGGCGGAGGGGCCAACGTCCTGACTTTC,CASSLTGGGGANVLTF
-,TRBJ2-5,TRBV5-1,-,TGCGCCAGCAGCCCCCGGGACAACCAAGAGACCCAGTACTTC,CASSPRDNQETQYF
-,TRBJ1-2,TRBV5-4,TRBD1,TGTGCCAGCAGCCGGACAGGCGATAACTATGGCTACACCTTC,CASSRTGDNYGYTF
-,TRBJ1-1,TRBV10-3,-,TGTGCCATCAGTGATGGGGGCGAGGACACTGAAGCTTTCTTT,CAISDGGEDTEAFF
-,TRBJ2-1,TRBV5-1,TRBD2,TGCGCCAGCAGCTTGGCAAATGCGGGAGTGGTGGATGAGCAGTTCTTC,CASSLANAGVVDEQFF